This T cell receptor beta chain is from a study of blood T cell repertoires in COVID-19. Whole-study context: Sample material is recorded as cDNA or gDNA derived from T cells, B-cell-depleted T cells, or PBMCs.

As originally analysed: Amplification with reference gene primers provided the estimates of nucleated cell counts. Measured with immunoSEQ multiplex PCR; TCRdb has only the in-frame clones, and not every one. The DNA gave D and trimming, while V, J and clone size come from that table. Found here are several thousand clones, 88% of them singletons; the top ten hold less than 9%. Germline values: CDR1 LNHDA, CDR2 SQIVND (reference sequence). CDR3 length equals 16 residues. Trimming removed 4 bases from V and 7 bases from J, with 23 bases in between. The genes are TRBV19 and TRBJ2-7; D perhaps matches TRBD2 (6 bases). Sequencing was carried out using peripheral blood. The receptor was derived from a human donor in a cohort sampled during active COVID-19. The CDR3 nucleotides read TGTGCCAGTAGTACCAGTGGAGGACTAAATTTGGGAGAGCAGTACTTC. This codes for CASSTSGGLNLGEQYF. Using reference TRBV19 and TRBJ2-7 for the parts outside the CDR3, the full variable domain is DGGITQSPKYLFRKEGQNVTLSCEQNLNHDAMYWYRQDPGQGLRLIYYSQIVNDFQKGDIAEGYSVSREKKESFPLTVTSAQKNPTAFYLCASSTSGGLNLGEQYFGPGTRLTVT.